What follows are 20 T cell receptor beta chains derived from one specimen sequenced in a study of T cells after yellow fever vaccination. TCRdb reanalysed the 5' RACE reads using MiXCR and keeps one entry per CDR3 protein. The sample yields over 250,000 distinct CDR3 sequences, about 4% seen once. Specimen: PBMCs, collected 5 days after the yellow fever booster vaccination. The origin of the receptors is a man aged 18 to 30 who received the YFV17D yellow fever vaccine.

This clonotype was seen more than once but under ten times. The rearrangement joins TRBV7-3 to TRBJ2-3; 7 positions agree with TRBD2. The J segment lost 6 bases and the V segment lost 6 bases, leaving 12 bases of the junction unmatched. CDR1 and CDR2 (germline): SGHTA, FQGTGA. The CDR3 loop spans 15 amino acids. CDR3 bases: TGTGCCAGCAGAATCCGGGGGGACTTGACGGATACGCAGTATTTT. It encodes CASRIRGDLTDTQYF.

This chain connects TRBV11-2 to TRBJ2-3; 9 bases agree with TRBD2. This CDR3 has 14 amino acids. V was clipped by 1 base and J by 12 bases; unmatched bases: 8. CDR1 is SGHAT, CDR2 FQNNGV, per germline. The CDR3 DNA is TGTGCCAGCAGCTTAGCCGGTAGCGGGGGAACCCAGTATTTT. Its translation: CASSLAGSGGTQYF.

This clonotype was counted many times. The V gene is TRBV2, the J gene TRBJ1-1; 7 bases agree with TRBD1. This CDR3 has 13 amino acids. With 6 bases clipped from V and 5 bases from J, the junction kept 6 bases outside the gene matches. Looked up from germline, CDR1 is SNHLY and CDR2 is FYNNEI. CDR3 DNA sequence: TGTGCCAGCAGGGTCCAGGGGGTGACTGAAGCTTTCTTT. Protein product: CASRVQGVTEAFF.

The chain recombines TRBV4-1 with TRBJ2-1; 7 nucleotides line up with TRBD1. Germline trimming cut 1 base from V and 1 base from J; bases unmatched to any gene: 4. The CDR3 is 16 residues long. Germline CDR1 MGHRA, CDR2 YSYEKL. CDR3: CASSQGQGVSYNEQFF. As DNA, the CDR3 is TGCGCCAGCAGCCAAGGACAGGGAGTATCCTACAATGAGCAGTTCTTC.

There are a few counts of this clonotype. The CDR3 spells CASSQFAQGPYQETQYF. CDR3 bases: TGCGCCAGCAGCCAATTCGCGCAGGGGCCATACCAAGAGACCCAGTACTTC. The J gene is TRBJ2-5, the V gene TRBV4-1, with a possible D match to TRBD1 (6 bases). V shed 2 bases and J shed 0 bases, with 16 bases lying between them. The CDR3 loop spans 17 amino acids. Germline CDR1 reads MGHRA; CDR2 reads YSYEKL.

This clonotype was recorded many times. The rearrangement joins TRBV5-1 to TRBJ2-3, with a weak D call TRBD1 (6 bases). This CDR3 has 13 residues. Germline V CDR1 and CDR2: SGHRS, YFSETQ. The V and J ends lost 0 bases and 9 bases respectively, with 11 bases between them. CDR3 coding DNA: TGCGCCAGCAGCTTGGAGGGGGACCCGACGCAGTATTTT. Its protein product is CASSLEGDPTQYF.

This clonotype has more than one count but fewer than ten. V and J are TRBV14 and TRBJ2-3, with D tentatively TRBD2 (6 bases). The V gene lost 0 bases and the J gene lost 7 bases, with 14 bases spanning the gap. The V gene's germline CDR1 is SGHDN and CDR2 FVKESK. The CDR3 spans 15 residues. The CDR3 spells CASSQETSLVHTQYF. Written as DNA, the CDR3 is TGTGCCAGCAGCCAAGAAACTAGCCTCGTTCATACGCAGTATTTT.

This clonotype was observed a few times. V gene TRBV24-1 combines with J gene TRBJ2-5; D might be TRBD1 or TRBD2, each matching 5 bases. The V end was cut by 0 bases, the J end by 1 base, with 11 bases between. Looked up from germline, CDR1 is KGHDR and CDR2 is SFDVKD. The CDR3 has 16 residues. The CDR3 region is CATSDLRRDGQETQYF. The CDR3 coding sequence is TGTGCCACCAGTGATTTGCGCCGGGACGGCCAAGAGACCCAGTACTTC.

This clonotype was seen a handful of times. The chain links TRBV7-2 to TRBJ1-6; 8 positions match TRBD1. CDR3 size: 16 residues. J was trimmed by 8 bases and V by 1 base; bases with no gene match: 7. Germline V CDR1 and CDR2: SGHTA, FQGNSA. For the CDR3, the DNA is TGTGCCAGCAGCTTAGGACAGGGGTTGGTTCATTCACCCCTCCACTTT. This translates into CASSLGQGLVHSPLHF.

This clonotype was seen repeatedly, ten times or more. V gene TRBV5-1 combines with J gene TRBJ2-2, with 7 positions matching TRBD1. Germline CDR1 reads SGHRS; CDR2 reads YFSETQ. The CDR3 spans 16 residues. Trimming removed 4 bases from V and 1 base from J; junction bases left unmatched: 7. The CDR3 DNA reads TGCGCCAGCAGCCTACAGACAGGGAGGAACACCGGGGAGCTGTTTTTT. Its protein is CASSLQTGRNTGELFF.

The rearrangement links TRBV5-1 to TRBJ2-7; weak D call: TRBD1 (6 bases). Germline CDR1 SGHRS, CDR2 YFSETQ. The germline V and J ends were trimmed by 3 bases and 3 bases, with 16 bases remaining between them. The CDR3 runs 15 residues. CDR3 region: CASSSWDKVLYEQYF. DNA of the CDR3: TGCGCCAGCAGCTCTTGGGACAAAGTCCTCTACGAGCAGTACTTC.

CDR3 loop: CASKPGVGETQYF. For the CDR3, the DNA is TGTGCCAGCAAACCGGGGGTAGGGGAGACCCAGTACTTC. The chain recombines TRBV2 with TRBJ2-5; tentatively, D is TRBD2 (6 bases). V was cut by 7 bases and J by 5 bases, with 14 bases left in between. The germline V gene encodes CDR1 SNHLY and CDR2 FYNNEI. The CDR3 has 13 residues.

A few counts support this clonotype. The chain couples TRBV5-1 to TRBJ1-1; 10 bases agree with TRBD1. With V trimmed by 0 bases and J by 3 bases, 8 bases remained unmatched. The CDR3 consists of 17 residues. The germline V gene encodes CDR1 SGHRS and CDR2 YFSETQ. The CDR3 nucleotides are TGCGCCAGCAGCTTGGCCCCGGGACAGGGGCAGGACACTGAAGCTTTCTTT. Translation gives CASSLAPGQGQDTEAFF.

Ten or more counts support this clonotype. The rearrangement uses TRBV4-1 and TRBJ2-1; 11 positions agree with TRBD2. This CDR3 is built from 16 residues. Germline V lookup: CDR1 MGHRA, CDR2 YSYEKL. V trimming: 0 bases; J trimming: 7 bases; junction bases outside the gene matches: 5. CDR3 bases: TGCGCCAGCAGCCAAGAAGCTAGCGGGGGGAGGAATGAGCAGTTCTTC. As protein: CASSQEASGGRNEQFF.

This clonotype was seen more than once but under ten times. This chain uses TRBV11-2 with TRBJ1-6; 9 nucleotides align to TRBD1. V lost 4 bases to trimming and J lost 7 bases; unmatched junction nucleotides: 5. The CDR3 runs 15 residues. The germline gives CDR1 SGHAT, CDR2 FQNNGV. The CDR3, as DNA: TGTGCCAGCAGCTCGTACAGGGGGCGGAATTCACCCCTCCACTTT. Residues: CASSSYRGRNSPLHF.

This clonotype was seen a handful of times. The chain joins TRBV5-1 to TRBJ2-7; D remains ambiguous. V was trimmed by 6 bases and J by 5 bases, leaving 12 bases between them. The germline gives CDR1 SGHRS, CDR2 YFSETQ. The CDR3 spans 12 residues. The CDR3 spells CASTSEKDEQYF. The CDR3 nucleotides are TGCGCCAGCACTTCCGAGAAGGACGAGCAGTACTTC.

The chain joins TRBV15 to TRBJ2-7; D may match TRBD1 or TRBD2 (6 bases each). Trimming shortened V by 1 base and J by 1 base, and 17 bases separated the two germline ends. CDR1 LNHNV and CDR2 YYDKDF come from the germline V gene (reference sequence). The CDR3 covers 17 residues. CDR3 region: CATSRGGRGVSSYEQYV. In nucleotides, the CDR3 is TGTGCCACCAGCAGAGGGGGGCGCGGGGTAAGTTCCTACGAGCAGTACGTC.

This clonotype was counted ten times or more. This chain links TRBV21-1 with TRBJ2-1; whether TRBD1, the table's D call, matches the DNA was not checked. TRBV21-1 is a known pseudogene. CDR3 length equals 24 residues. The CDR3 spells CASSSPARDEGPRGLGFTGNEQFF. The DNA of the CDR3 is TGTGCCAGCAGCTCCCCCGCACGGGACGAGGGACCGAGAGGGCTGGGGTTTACGGGCAATGAGCAGTTCTTC.

This clonotype was counted many times. The DNA for the CDR3 is TGCGCCAGCAGCCCGACAGCGGACTATGGCTACACCTTC. Amino acids: CASSPTADYGYTF. V gene TRBV5-1 combines with J gene TRBJ1-2; possible D gene TRBD1, 5 bases. Germline assignment: CDR1 SGHRS and CDR2 YFSETQ. Trimming stripped 4 bases from V and 3 bases from J, with 10 bases between. This CDR3 contains 13 residues.

The J gene is TRBJ2-2, the V gene TRBV5-4; 8 bases fit TRBD2. Germline CDR1 is SGHNT and CDR2 is YYREEE (reference sequence). V shed 5 bases, J shed 5 bases, and the junction held 8 bases outside the gene matches. The CDR3 length is 15 residues. Written as DNA, the CDR3 is TGTGCCAGCAGTTCGGCGGGGGGTGGAACCGGGGAGCTGTTTTTT. This sequence encodes CASSSAGGGTGELFF.